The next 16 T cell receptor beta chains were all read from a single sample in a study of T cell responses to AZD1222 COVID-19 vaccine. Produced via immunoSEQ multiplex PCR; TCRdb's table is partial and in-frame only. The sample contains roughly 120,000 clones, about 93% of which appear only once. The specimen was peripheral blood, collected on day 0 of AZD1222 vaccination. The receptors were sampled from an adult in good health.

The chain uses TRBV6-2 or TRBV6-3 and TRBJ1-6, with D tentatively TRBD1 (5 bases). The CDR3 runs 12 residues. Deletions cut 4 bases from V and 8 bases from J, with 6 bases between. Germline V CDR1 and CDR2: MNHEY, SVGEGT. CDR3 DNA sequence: TGTGCCAGCAGTTTAGGGGATTCACCCCTCCACTTT. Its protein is CASSLGDSPLHF.

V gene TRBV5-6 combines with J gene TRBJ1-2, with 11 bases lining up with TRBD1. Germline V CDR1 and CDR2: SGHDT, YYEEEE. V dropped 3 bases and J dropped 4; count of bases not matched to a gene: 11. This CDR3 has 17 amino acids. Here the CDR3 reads CASSYGQGASVVYGYTF. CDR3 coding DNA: TGTGCCAGCAGCTACGGACAGGGGGCGTCTGTAGTCTATGGCTACACCTTC.

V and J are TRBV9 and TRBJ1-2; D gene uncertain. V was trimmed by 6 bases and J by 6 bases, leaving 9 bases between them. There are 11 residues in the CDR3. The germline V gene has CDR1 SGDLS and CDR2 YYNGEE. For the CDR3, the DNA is TGTGCCAGCAAAGGTACAGATGGCTACACCTTC. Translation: CASKGTDGYTF. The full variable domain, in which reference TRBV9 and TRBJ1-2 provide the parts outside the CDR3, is DSGVTQTPKHLITATGQRVTLRCSPRSGDLSVYWYQQSLDQGLQFLIQYYNGEERAKGNILERFSAQQFPDLHSELNLSSLELGDSALYFCASKGTDGYTFGSGTRLTVV.

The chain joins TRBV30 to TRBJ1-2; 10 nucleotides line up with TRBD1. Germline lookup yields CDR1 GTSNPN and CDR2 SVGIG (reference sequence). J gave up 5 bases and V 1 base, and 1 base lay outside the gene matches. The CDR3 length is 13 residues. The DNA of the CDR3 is TGTGCCTGGAGTGCGGGACAGGGGTATGGCTACACCTTC. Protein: CAWSAGQGYGYTF.

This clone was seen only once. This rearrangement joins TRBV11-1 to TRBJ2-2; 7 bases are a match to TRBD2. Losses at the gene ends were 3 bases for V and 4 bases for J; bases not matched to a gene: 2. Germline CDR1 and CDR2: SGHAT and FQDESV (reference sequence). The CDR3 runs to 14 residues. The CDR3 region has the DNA TGTGCCAGCAGCTTGAGGGAGGGCACCGGGGAGCTGTTTTTT. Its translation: CASSLREGTGELFF.

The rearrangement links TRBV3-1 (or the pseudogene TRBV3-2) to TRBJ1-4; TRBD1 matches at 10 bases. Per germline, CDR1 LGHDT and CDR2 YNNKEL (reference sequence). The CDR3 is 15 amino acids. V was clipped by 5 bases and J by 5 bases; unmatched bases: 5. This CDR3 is CASSRRQGANEKLFF. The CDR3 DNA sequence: TGTGCCAGCAGCAGAAGACAGGGGGCAAATGAAAAACTGTTTTTT.

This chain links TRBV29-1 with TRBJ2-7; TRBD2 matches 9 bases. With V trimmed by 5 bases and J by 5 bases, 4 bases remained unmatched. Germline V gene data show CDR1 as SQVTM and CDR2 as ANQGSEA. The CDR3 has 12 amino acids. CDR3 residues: CSVRAGGNEQYF. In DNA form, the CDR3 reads TGCAGCGTTAGGGCGGGAGGGAACGAGCAGTACTTC.

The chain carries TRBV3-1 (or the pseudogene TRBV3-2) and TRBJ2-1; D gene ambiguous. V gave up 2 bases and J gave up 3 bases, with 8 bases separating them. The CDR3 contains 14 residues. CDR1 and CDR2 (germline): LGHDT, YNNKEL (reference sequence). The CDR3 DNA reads TGTGCCAGCAGCCAAAAACATCTCTACAATGAGCAGTTCTTC. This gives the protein CASSQKHLYNEQFF.

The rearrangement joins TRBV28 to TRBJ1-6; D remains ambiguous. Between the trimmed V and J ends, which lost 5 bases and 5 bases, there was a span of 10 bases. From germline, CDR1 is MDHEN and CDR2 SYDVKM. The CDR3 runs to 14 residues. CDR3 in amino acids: CASSHGRDNSPLHF. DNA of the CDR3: TGTGCCAGCAGTCACGGGAGAGATAATTCACCCCTCCACTTT.

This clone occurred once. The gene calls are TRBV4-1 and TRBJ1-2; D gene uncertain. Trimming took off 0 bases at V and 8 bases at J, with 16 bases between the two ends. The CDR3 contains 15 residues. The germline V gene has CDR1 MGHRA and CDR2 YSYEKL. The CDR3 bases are TGCGCCAGCAGCCAAGATCCAAGGGCTCCCCGGGGCTACACCTTC. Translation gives CASSQDPRAPRGYTF.

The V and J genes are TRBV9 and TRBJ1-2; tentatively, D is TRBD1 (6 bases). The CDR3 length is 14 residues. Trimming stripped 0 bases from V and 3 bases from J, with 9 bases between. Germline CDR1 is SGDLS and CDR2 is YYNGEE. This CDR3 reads CASSVDRDHYGYTF. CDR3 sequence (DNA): TGTGCCAGCAGCGTAGACAGGGACCACTATGGCTACACCTTC.

The CDR3 DNA reads TGTGCCAGCAGTTCACCCAGGGGCACGAACACTGAAGCTTTCTTT. Its protein is CASSSPRGTNTEAFF. The rearrangement links TRBV6-5 to TRBJ1-1; tentatively, D is TRBD1 (6 bases). Germline V gene data show CDR1 as MNHEY and CDR2 as SVGAGI. The CDR3 spans 15 residues. Deletions cut 4 bases from V and 1 base from J, with 13 bases between.

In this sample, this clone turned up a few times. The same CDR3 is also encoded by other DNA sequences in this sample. For the CDR3, the DNA is TGTGCCAGCAGCCCCCCTTTGGGGGGTAATGAAAAACTGTTTTTT. Amino acid sequence: CASSPPLGGNEKLFF. V and J are TRBV7-9 and TRBJ1-4; D might be TRBD1 (5 bases). CDR3 size: 15 residues. The V gene lost 5 bases and the J gene lost 4 bases, with 14 bases spanning the gap. Germline V CDR1 and CDR2: SEHNR, FQNEAQ (reference sequence).

The CDR3 DNA reads as TGTGCCAGCAGCTTCTCGGGGGCAATCGAGCAGTACTTC. It yields the protein CASSFSGAIEQYF. V gene TRBV7-2 combines with J gene TRBJ2-7; D may match TRBD1 or TRBD2 (6 bases each). Per germline, CDR1 SGHTA and CDR2 FQGNSA. The CDR3 runs 13 residues. Trimming took off 3 bases at V and 6 bases at J, with 12 bases between the two ends.

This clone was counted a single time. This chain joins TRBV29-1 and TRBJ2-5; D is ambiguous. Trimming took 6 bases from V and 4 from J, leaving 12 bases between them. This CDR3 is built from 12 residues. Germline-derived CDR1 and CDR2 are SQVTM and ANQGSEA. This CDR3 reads CSVTPEVETQYF. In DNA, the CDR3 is TGCAGCGTAACCCCTGAGGTAGAGACCCAGTACTTC.

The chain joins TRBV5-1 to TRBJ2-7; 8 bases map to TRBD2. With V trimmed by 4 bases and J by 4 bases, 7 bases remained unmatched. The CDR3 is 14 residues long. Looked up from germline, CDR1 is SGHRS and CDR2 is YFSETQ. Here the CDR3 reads CASSLISGGYEQYF. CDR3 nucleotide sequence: TGCGCCAGCAGCCTAATCAGCGGGGGTTACGAGCAGTACTTC.